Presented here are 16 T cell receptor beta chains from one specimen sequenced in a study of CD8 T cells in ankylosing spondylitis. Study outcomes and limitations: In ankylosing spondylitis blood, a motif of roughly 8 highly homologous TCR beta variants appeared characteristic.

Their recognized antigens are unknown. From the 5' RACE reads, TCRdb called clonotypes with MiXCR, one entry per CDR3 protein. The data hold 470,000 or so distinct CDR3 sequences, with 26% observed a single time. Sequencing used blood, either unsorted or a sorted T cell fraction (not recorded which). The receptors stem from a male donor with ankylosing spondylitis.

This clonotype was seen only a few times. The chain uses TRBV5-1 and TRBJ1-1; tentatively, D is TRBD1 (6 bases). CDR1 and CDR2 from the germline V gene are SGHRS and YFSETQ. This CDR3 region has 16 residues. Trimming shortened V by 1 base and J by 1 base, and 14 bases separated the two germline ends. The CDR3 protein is CASSLHPQGSNTEAFF. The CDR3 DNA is TGCGCCAGCAGCTTGCATCCTCAGGGGTCGAACACTGAAGCTTTCTTT.

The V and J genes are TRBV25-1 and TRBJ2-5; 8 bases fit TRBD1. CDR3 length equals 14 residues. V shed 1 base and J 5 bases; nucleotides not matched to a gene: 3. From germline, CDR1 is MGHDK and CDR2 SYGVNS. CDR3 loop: CASSESGGLETQYF. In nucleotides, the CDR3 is TGTGCCAGCAGTGAATCAGGGGGCTTGGAGACCCAGTACTTC.

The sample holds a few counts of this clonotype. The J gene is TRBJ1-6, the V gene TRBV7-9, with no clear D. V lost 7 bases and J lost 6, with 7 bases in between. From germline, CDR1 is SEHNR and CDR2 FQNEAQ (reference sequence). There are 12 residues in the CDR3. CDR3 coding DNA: TGTGCCAGCACGCCGATTAATTCACCCCTCCACTTT. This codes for CASTPINSPLHF.

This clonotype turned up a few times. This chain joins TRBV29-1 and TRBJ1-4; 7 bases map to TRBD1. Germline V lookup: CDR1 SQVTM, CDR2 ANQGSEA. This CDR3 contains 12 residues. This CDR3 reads CSGGDSNEKLFF. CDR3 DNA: TGCAGTGGGGGGGACAGTAATGAAAAACTGTTTTTT.

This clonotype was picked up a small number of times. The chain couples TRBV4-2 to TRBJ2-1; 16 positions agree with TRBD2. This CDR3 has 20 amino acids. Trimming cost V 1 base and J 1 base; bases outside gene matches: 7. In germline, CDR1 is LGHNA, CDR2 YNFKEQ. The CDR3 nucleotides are TGTGCCAGCAGCCAAGTCCAGGGACTAGCGGGAGGGAAATCCTACAATGAGCAGTTCTTC. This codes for CASSQVQGLAGGKSYNEQFF.

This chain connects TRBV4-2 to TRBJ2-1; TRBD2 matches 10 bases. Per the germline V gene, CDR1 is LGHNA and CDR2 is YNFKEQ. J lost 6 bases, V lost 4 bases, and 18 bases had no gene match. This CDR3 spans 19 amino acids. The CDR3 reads CASSRRTSGRTRFVNEQFF. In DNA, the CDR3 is TGTGCCAGCAGCCGACGGACTAGCGGTCGTACGAGGTTCGTCAATGAGCAGTTCTTC.

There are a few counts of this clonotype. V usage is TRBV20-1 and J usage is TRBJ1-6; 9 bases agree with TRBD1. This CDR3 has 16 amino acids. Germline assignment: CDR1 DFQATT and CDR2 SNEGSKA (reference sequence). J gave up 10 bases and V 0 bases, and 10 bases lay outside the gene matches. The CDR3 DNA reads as TGCAGTGCTAGAGATCCCAGGGCAGGGACAGGGTCACCCCTCCACTTT. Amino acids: CSARDPRAGTGSPLHF.

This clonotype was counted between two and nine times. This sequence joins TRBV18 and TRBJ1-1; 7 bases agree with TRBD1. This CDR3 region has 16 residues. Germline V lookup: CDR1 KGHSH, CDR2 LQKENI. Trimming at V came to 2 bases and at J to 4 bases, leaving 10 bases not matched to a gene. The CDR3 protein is CASSPARDRPRTEAFF. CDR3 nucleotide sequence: TGTGCCAGCTCACCAGCGAGGGACAGACCCCGCACTGAAGCTTTCTTT.

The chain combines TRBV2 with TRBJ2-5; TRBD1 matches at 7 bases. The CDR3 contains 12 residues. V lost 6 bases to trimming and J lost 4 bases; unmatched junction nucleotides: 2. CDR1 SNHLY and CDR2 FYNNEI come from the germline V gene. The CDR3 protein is CASRGDRETQYF. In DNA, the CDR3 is TGTGCCAGCAGGGGGGACAGAGAGACCCAGTACTTC. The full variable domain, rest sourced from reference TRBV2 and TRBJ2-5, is EPEVTQTPSHQVTQMGQEVILRCVPISNHLYFYWYRQILGQKVEFLVSFYNNEISEKSEIFDDQFSVERPDGSNFTLKIRSTKLEDSAMYFCASRGDRETQYFGPGTRLLVL.

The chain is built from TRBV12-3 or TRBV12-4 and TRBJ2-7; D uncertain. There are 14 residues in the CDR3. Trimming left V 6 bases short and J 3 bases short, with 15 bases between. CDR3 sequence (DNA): TGTGCCAGCAGCCCCGGGCCCCCACTCTACGAGCAGTACGTC. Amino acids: CASSPGPPLYEQYV.

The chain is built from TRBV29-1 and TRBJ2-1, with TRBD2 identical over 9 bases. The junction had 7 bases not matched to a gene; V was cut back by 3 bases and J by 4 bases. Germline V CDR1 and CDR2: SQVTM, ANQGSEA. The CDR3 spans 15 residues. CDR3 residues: CSVDLTSGLYNEQFF. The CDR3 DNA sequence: TGCAGCGTTGACCTCACTAGCGGGCTTTACAATGAGCAGTTCTTC.

In DNA form, the CDR3 reads TGCAGTGCTAGAGCCCTACCTAGCGGGAGGAAACAGGGTGAGCAGTTCTTC. Its protein product is CSARALPSGRKQGEQFF. The chain has TRBV20-1 and TRBJ2-1; TRBD2 matches at 11 bases. V gave up 1 base and J gave up 9 bases; unmatched junction bases: 14. Per germline, CDR1 DFQATT and CDR2 SNEGSKA (reference sequence). The CDR3 has 17 amino acids.

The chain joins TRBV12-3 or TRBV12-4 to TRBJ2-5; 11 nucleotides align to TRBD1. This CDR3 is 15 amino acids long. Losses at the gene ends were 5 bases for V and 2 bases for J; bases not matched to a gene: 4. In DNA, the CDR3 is TGTGCCAGCAGTGGCCGGGACAGGGGGCAAGAGACCCAGTACTTC. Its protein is CASSGRDRGQETQYF.

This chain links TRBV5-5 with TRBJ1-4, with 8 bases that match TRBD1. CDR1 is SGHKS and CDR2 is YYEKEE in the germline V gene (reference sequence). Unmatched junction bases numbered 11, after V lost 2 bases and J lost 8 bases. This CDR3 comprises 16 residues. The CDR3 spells CASSFVGTGLSEKLFF. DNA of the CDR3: TGTGCCAGCAGCTTTGTCGGGACAGGTCTTTCGGAAAAACTGTTTTTT.

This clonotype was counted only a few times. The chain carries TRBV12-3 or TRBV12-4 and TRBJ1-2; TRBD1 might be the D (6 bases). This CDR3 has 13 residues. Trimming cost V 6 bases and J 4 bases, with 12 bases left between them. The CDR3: CASRTTGTYGYTF. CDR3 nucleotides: TGTGCCAGCAGAACTACAGGGACCTATGGCTACACCTTC.

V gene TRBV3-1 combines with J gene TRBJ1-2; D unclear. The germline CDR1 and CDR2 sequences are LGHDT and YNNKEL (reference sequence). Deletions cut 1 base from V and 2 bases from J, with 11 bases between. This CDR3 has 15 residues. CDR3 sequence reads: CASSQGDPANYGYTF. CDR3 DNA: TGTGCCAGCAGCCAAGGCGATCCAGCGAACTATGGCTACACCTTC.